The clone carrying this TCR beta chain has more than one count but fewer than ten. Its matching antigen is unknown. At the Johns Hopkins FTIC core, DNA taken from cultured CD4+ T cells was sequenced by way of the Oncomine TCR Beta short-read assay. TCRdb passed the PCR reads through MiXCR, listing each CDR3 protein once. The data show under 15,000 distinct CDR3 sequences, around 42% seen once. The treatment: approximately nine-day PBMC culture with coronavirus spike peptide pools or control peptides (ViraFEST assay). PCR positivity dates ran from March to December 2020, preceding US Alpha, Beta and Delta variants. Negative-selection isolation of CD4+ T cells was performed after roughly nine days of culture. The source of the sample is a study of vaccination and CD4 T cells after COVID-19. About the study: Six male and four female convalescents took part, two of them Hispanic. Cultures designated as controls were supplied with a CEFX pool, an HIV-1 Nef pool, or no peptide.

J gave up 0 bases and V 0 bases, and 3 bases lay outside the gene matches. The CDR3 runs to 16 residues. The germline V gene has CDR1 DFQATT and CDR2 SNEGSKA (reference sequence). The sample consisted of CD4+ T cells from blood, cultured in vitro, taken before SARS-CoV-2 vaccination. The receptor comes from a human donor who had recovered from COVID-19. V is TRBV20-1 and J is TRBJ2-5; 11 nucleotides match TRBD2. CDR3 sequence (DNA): TGCAGTGCTAGAGAAGGACTAGCGGGTAACCAAGAGACCCAGTACTTC. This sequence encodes CSAREGLAGNQETQYF.